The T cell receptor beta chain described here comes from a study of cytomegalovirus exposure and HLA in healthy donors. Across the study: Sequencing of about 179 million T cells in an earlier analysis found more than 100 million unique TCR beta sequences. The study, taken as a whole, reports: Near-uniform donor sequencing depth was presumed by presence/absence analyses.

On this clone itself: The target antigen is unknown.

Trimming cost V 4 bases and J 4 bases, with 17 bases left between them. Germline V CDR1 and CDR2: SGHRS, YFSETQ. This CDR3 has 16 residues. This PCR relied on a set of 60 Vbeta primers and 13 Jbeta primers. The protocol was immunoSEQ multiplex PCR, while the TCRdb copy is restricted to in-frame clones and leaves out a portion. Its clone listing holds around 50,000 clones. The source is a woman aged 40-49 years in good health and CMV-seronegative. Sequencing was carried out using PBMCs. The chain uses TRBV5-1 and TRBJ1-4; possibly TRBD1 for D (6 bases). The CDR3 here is CASSGSIQGGNEKLFF. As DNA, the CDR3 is TGCGCCAGCAGCGGTTCAATACAGGGTGGTAATGAAAAACTGTTTTTT. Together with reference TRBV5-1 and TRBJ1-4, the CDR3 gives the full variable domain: KAGVTQTPRYLIKTRGQQVTLSCSPISGHRSVSWYQQTPGQGLQFLFEYFSETQRNKGNFPGRFSGRQFSNSRSEMNVSTLELGDSALYLCASSGSIQGGNEKLFFGSGTQLSVL.